This T cell receptor (beta chain) was sequenced for a study of cytotoxic CD8 clonotypes in ibrutinib-treated CLL. This CDR3 has 12 amino acids. The germline CDR1 and CDR2 sequences are GTSNPN and SVGIG (reference sequence). Trimming cost V 3 bases and J 6 bases, with 9 bases left between them. Libraries were prepared by immunoSEQ multiplex PCR; TCRdb keeps only in-frame clonotypes and omits some of them. Here the sample spans 20,000 to 25,000 clones, roughly three quarters being singletons. Notes on the study in general: Increased clonality at ibrutinib response gave way to a return toward baseline at progression.

As regards this clone: Its antigen remains unidentified.

The input for sequencing was PBMCs, taken after 24 months of ibrutinib treatment. The chain couples TRBV30 to TRBJ2-1, with D uncertain. The TCR comes from a human donor with chronic lymphocytic leukemia. The CDR3 DNA reads as TGTGCCTGGAGCCTAGGTAGCAATGAGCAGTTCTTC. Amino acid sequence: CAWSLGSNEQFF.